These 16 T cell receptor beta chains originate from one sample sequenced in a study of CD8+ T cells in alopecia areata. cDNA reverse transcribed from extracted RNA served as the sequencing template. Here immunoSEQ multiplex PCR was the method, and the copy in TCRdb shows in-frame clones only, minus some. The sample has over 100,000 clones, none seen only once. Sequenced input: lesional skin. The receptor source for this set is a C3H/HeJ mouse with alopecia areata. MHC haplotype of the mouse line: H2-k.

This clone appeared a few times. TCRdb's protein and the translated DNA diverge at residue 10; the protein reported here is the translation of the DNA. The genes and germline here are from mouse. The CDR3: CTCSEGGSSPLYF. The sequenced CDR3 bases are TGCACCTGCAGTGAGGGGGGGAGTTCGCCC. The rearrangement joins TRBV1 to TRBJ1-6; D possibly corresponds to TRBD1 (6 bases). The read ends 3 residues early relative to the CDR3; the germline J gene fills the gap. TRBJ1-6 is assigned to the ORF class and has an uncertain function. Germline V gene data show CDR1 as NSQYPW and CDR2 as LRSPGD (reference sequence). V was shortened by 4 bases and J by 9 bases, with 10 bases between the two germline ends. The CDR3 runs to 13 residues.

Comments on this clone: Gene names are the mouse ones. The read halts 4 residues ahead of the CDR3 end, with the missing end drawn from the germline J gene. J is TRBJ1-2 and V is TRBV13-1; D possibly corresponds to TRBD1 (5 bases). Germline V gene data show CDR1 as NSHNY and CDR2 as SYGAGN. This CDR3 has 14 amino acids. CDR3 bases read: TGTGCCAGCAGTGACAGGGCGGGTGATACC. Translation gives CASSDRAGDT. The whole CDR3 is CASSDRAGDTDYTF.

As regards this clone: The database protein in TCRdb disagrees with the DNA translation at residue 13; the sequence shown here was translated from the DNA. The germline and genes are mouse ones. The read comes to an end 3 residues before the CDR3 does, leaving the germline J gene to fill in the end. The chain links TRBV13-1 to TRBJ1-3, with TRBD1 as a possible D gene (5 bases). CDR1 NSHNY and CDR2 SYGAGN come from the germline V gene. The V end was cut by 0 bases, the J end by 0 bases, with 10 bases between. The CDR3 covers 16 residues. CDR3 DNA (partial): TGTGCCAGCAGTGATGAGGACAATCCTTCTGGAAATACG. Encoded protein: CASSDEDNPSGNT. The full CDR3 protein reads CASSDEDNPSGNTLYF.

Points on this clone: The gene names here belong to mouse. The CDR3 end is not reached by the read, which stops 4 residues before it; the germline J gene fills it in. The rearrangement uses TRBV13-3 and TRBJ2-2, with a tentative D call TRBD2 (7 bases). The CDR3 consists of 18 residues. Trimming pared 1 base from V and 0 bases from J, leaving 16 bases between. Germline V CDR1 and CDR2: NNHDY, SYVADS. The CDR3 here is CASSDWLGGPANTGQLYF. The sequenced part of the CDR3 DNA is TGTGCCAGCAGTGATTGGCTTGGGGGGCCCGCAAACACCGGG.

To note about this clone: Gene names and germline refer to mouse. The CDR3 end is not reached by the read, which stops 4 residues before it; the germline J gene fills it in. The chain carries TRBV3 and TRBJ2-3; 8 positions match TRBD2. This CDR3 has 14 amino acids. The V gene's germline CDR1 is SNHLY and CDR2 FYNGKV (reference sequence). Germline trimming cut 7 bases from V and 0 bases from J; bases unmatched to any gene: 3. Partial CDR3 DNA: TGTGCCAGCAAGACTGGGGCTAGTGCAGAA. Its protein is CASKTGASAE. The entire CDR3 sequence reads CASKTGASAETLYF.

Concerning this clone: The genes and germline here are from mouse. The read is 4 residues too short to cover the CDR3 end, so that end is filled in from the germline J gene. V usage is TRBV1 and J usage is TRBJ2-4; 7 nucleotides agree with TRBD1. Per germline, CDR1 NSQYPW and CDR2 LRSPGD (reference sequence). V gave up 5 bases and J gave up 3 bases; unmatched junction bases: 5. CDR3 length: 14 residues. CDR3 bases read: TGCACCTGCAGTCTACAGGGGACCCAAAAC. It translates to CTCSLQGTQN. The complete CDR3 protein is CTCSLQGTQNTLYF.

There are a few counts of this clone. The gene symbols are mouse symbols. The read comes to an end 4 residues before the CDR3 does, leaving the germline J gene to fill in the end. The chain links TRBV17 to TRBJ2-7, with D possibly matching TRBD1 (6 bases). V lost 4 bases and J 3 bases, leaving 10 bases between the germline ends. Germline V lookup: CDR1 MNHDT, CDR2 YYDKIL. The CDR3 has 13 amino acids. The CDR3 sequence: CASSMQGLYEQYF. The CDR3 bases that were read are TGTGCTAGCAGTATGCAGGGGCTCTAT.

Points on this clone: The gene names here belong to mouse. The sequenced fragment ends 4 residues before the CDR3 boundary, so the rest is inferred from the germline J gene. The chain carries TRBV16 and TRBJ1-1, with TRBD1 identical over 9 bases. The CDR3 is 15 residues long. The J segment lost 3 bases and the V segment lost 1 base, leaving 3 bases of the junction unmatched. CDR1 is SGHSA and CDR2 is FRNQAP in the germline V gene. The CDR3 here is CASSLGGQGDTEVFF. The covered CDR3 bases are TGTGCAAGCAGCTTAGGGGGACAGGGAGACACA. Full variable domain (outside the CDR3, taken from reference TRBV16 and TRBJ1-1): NAGVIQTPRHKVTGKGQEATLWCEPISGHSAVFWYRQTIVQGLEFLTYFRNQAPIDDSGMPKERFSAQMPNQSHSTLKIQSTQPQDSAVYLCASSLGGQGDTEVFFGKGTRLTVV.

This clone was recorded a few times. Gene and germline names: mouse. The CDR3 end falls 4 residues outside the read, so it is completed with the germline J gene. V and J are TRBV19 and TRBJ2-7; 7 positions agree with TRBD1. The CDR3 runs 13 residues. Per germline, CDR1 FNHDT and CDR2 SITEND (reference sequence). The CDR3 here is CASSISRGYEQYF. CDR3 DNA, as far as it was read: TGTGCCAGCAGTATTTCCAGGGGGTAT.

This clone was recorded a few times. Gene and germline names: mouse. The sequence runs out 4 residues before the end of the CDR3; the remainder is reconstructed from the germline J gene. The genes are TRBV19 and TRBJ2-5, with D uncertain. Trimming shortened V by 2 bases and J by 2 bases, and 6 bases separated the two germline ends. The CDR3 has 13 amino acids. Germline V CDR1 and CDR2: FNHDT, SITEND (reference sequence). The CDR3 reads CASSMTPQDTQYF. CDR3 bases read: TGTGCCAGCAGTATGACACCCCAAGAC.

In regard to this clone: Gene names and germline refer to mouse. The CDR3 end falls 4 residues outside the read, so it is completed with the germline J gene. The rearrangement joins TRBV17 to TRBJ2-5; 8 bases match TRBD1. The germline V gene has CDR1 MNHDT and CDR2 YYDKIL. V shed 5 bases and J 2 bases; nucleotides not matched to a gene: 3. The CDR3 length is 14 residues. Incomplete CDR3 DNA: TGTGCTAGCAGTTCCAGGGGGCCCCAAGAC. It specifies CASSSRGPQD. The full CDR3 is CASSSRGPQDTQYF.

Of note for this clone: The gene names given are mouse names. The sequence runs out 4 residues before the end of the CDR3; the remainder is reconstructed from the germline J gene. V is TRBV1 and J is TRBJ2-1; D possibly corresponds to TRBD1 (6 bases). The CDR3 contains 15 residues. Trimming pared 5 bases from V and 0 bases from J, leaving 11 bases between. Germline CDR1 reads NSQYPW; CDR2 reads LRSPGD (reference sequence). The CDR3 loop is CTCSQDSYNYAEQFF. CDR3 bases read: TGCACCTGCAGTCAGGACAGTTATAACTATGCT.

As for this clone: The gene symbols are mouse symbols. Read sequence stops 4 residues before the CDR3 end, and the germline J gene provides the missing end. This chain joins TRBV19 and TRBJ1-1; no clear D. This CDR3 has 16 residues. V shed 0 bases and J shed 0 bases, with 12 bases lying between them. The V gene's germline CDR1 is FNHDT and CDR2 SITEND (reference sequence). The CDR3 DNA, read in part, is TGTGCCAGCAGTATAGCTTTCGACAATGCAAACACA. This gives the protein CASSIAFDNANT. In full, the CDR3 is CASSIAFDNANTEVFF.

For this clone: Mouse germline and gene names are used. The missing CDR3 end, 4 residues past where the read stops, is filled in from the germline J gene. The chain carries TRBV13-3 and TRBJ2-2; 14 bases fit TRBD2. There are 16 residues in the CDR3. Germline CDR1 NNHDY, CDR2 SYVADS. Trimming took 2 bases from V and 6 from J; bases not matched to a gene: 3. Partial CDR3 DNA: TGTGCCAGCAGTGAGCGGGACTGGGGGGGCGCCGGG. It codes for CASSERDWGGAG. In full, the CDR3 is CASSERDWGGAGQLYF.

Comment on this clone: The gene names given are mouse names. The sequence runs out 4 residues before the end of the CDR3; the remainder is reconstructed from the germline J gene. The identical CDR3 is also encoded by other nucleotide sequences in the sample. The genes are TRBV1 and TRBJ2-7; TRBD1 matches at 9 bases. The length of the CDR3 is 15 residues. Per germline, CDR1 NSQYPW and CDR2 LRSPGD (reference sequence). Trimming at V came to 3 bases and at J to 3 bases, leaving 6 bases not matched to a gene. The CDR3: CTCSAGQGDLYEQYF. The part of the CDR3 DNA that was read is TGCACCTGCAGTGCGGGACAGGGAGACCTCTAT.

In regard to this clone: Gene names refer to mouse genes. Read coverage stops 4 residues before the CDR3 terminus; the germline J gene supplies the remainder. Other nucleotide sequences from this sample produce the same CDR3. V gene TRBV1 combines with J gene TRBJ2-7; D not certain. Between the trimmed V and J ends, which lost 0 bases and 0 bases, there was a span of 9 bases. The CDR3 is made up of 15 amino acids. CDR1 NSQYPW and CDR2 LRSPGD come from the germline V gene (reference sequence). Incomplete CDR3 DNA: TGCACCTGCAGTGCAGATGCTGGTAGCTCCTAT. Its translation is CTCSADAGSSY. The CDR3 in full is CTCSADAGSSYEQYF.